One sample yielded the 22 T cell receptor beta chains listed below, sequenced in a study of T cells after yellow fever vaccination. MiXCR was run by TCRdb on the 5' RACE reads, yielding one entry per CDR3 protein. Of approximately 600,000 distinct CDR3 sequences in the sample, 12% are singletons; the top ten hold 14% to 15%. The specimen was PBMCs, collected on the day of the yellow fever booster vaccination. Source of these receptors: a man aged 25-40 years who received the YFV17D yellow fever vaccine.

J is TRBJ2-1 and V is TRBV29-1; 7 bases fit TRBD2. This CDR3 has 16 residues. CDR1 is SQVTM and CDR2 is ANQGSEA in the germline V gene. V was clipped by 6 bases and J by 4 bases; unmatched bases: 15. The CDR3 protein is CSVGTPSGSLYNEQFF. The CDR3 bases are TGCAGCGTCGGGACTCCTAGCGGTAGTTTATACAATGAGCAGTTCTTC.

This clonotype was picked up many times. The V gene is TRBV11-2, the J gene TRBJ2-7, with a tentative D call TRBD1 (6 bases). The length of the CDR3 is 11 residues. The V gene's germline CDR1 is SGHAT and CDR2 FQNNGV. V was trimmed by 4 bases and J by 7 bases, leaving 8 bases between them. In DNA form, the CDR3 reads TGTGCCAGCAGCTGGCAGGGGGAGCAGTACTTC. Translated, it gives CASSWQGEQYF.

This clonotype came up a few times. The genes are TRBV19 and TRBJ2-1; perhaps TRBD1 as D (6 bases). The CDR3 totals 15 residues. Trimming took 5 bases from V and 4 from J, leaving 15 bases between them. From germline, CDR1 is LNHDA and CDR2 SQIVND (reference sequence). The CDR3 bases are TGTGCCAGTAGTCCAAACACGGGACATTACAATGAGCAGTTCTTC. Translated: CASSPNTGHYNEQFF.

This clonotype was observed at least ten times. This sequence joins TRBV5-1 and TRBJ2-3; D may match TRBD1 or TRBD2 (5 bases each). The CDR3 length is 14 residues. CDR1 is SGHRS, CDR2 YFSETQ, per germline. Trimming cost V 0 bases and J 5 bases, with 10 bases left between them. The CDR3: CASSLAGTEDTQYF. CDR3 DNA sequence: TGCGCCAGCAGCTTGGCAGGGACCGAAGATACGCAGTATTTT.

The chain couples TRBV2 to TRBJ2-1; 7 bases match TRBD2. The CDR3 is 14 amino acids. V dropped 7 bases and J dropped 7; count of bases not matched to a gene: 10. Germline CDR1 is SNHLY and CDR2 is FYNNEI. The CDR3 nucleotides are TGTGCCAGCAAGGTTTCTAGCGGAAGTAATGAGCAGTTCTTC. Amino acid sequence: CASKVSSGSNEQFF.

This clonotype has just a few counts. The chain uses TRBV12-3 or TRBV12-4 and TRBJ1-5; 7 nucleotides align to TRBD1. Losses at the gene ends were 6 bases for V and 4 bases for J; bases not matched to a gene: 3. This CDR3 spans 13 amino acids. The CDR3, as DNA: TGTGCCAGCAGAGGACAGGAGAATCAGCCCCAGCATTTT. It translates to CASRGQENQPQHF.

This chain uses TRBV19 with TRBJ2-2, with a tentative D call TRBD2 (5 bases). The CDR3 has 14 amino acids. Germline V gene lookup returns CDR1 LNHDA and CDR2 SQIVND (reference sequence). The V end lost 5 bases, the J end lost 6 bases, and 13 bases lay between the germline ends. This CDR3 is CASSATRLAGELFF. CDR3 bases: TGTGCCAGTAGTGCCACTAGATTGGCCGGGGAGCTGTTTTTT.

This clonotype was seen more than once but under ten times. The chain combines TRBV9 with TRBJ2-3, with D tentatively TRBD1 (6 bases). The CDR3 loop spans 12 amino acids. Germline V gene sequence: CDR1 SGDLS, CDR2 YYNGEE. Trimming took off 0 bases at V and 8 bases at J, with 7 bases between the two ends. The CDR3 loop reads CASSVEQGTQYF. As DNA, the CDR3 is TGTGCCAGCAGCGTAGAACAGGGTACGCAGTATTTT.

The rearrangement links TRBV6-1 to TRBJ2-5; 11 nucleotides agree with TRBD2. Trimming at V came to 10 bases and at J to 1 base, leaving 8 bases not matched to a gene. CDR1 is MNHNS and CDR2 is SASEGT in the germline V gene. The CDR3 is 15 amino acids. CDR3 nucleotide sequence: TGTGCCAACCCGGGGACTAGCGGATTCCAAGAGACCCAGTACTTC. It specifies CANPGTSGFQETQYF.

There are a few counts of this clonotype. The CDR3 DNA reads TGTGCCAGCAGCTTATGGCAGGCCACCGGGGAGCTGTTTTTT. Its translation is CASSLWQATGELFF. This chain uses TRBV7-2 with TRBJ2-2, with D uncertain. Germline V gives CDR1 SGHTA, CDR2 FQGNSA. V gave up 2 bases and J gave up 4 bases, with 8 bases separating them. This CDR3 comprises 14 residues.

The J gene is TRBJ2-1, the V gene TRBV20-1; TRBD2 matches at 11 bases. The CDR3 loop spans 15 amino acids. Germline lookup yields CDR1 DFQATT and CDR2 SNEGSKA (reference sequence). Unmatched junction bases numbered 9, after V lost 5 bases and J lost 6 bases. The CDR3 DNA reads TGCAGTGCTTATCTAACTAGCGGGGGAACCAATGAGCAGTTCTTC. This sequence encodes CSAYLTSGGTNEQFF.

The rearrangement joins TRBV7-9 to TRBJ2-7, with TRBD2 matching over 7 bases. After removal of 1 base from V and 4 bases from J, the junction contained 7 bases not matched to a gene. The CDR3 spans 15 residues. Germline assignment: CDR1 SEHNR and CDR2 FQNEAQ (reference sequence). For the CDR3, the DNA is TGTGCCAGCAGCTTAGTGCGGGGGAGTGAGTACGAGCAGTACTTC. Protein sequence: CASSLVRGSEYEQYF.

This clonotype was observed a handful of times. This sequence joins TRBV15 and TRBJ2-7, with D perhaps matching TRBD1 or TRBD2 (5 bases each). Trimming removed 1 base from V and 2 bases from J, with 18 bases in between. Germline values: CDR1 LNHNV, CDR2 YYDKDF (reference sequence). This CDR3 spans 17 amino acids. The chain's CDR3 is CATSRGLGVGRTYEQYF. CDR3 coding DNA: TGTGCCACCAGCAGAGGATTGGGGGTTGGCCGTACCTACGAGCAGTACTTC. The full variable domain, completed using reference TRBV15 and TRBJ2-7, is DAMVIQNPRYQVTQFGKPVTLSCSQTLNHNVMYWYQQKSSQAPKLLFHYYDKDFNNEADTPDNFQSRRPNTSFCFLDIRSPGLGDTAMYLCATSRGLGVGRTYEQYFGPGTRLTVT.

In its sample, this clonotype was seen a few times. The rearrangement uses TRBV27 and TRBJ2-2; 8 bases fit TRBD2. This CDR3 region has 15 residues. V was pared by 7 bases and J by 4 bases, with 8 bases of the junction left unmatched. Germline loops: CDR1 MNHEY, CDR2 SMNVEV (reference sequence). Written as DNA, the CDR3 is TGTGCCAGCAATCAGAGGCTAGCGGGCACCGGGGAGCTGTTTTTT. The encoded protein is CASNQRLAGTGELFF.

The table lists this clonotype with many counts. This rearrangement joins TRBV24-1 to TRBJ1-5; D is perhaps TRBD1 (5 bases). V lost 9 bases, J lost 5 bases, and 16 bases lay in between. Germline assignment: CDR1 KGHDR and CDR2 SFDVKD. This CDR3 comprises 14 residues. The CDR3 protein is CATSVQGWDQPQHF. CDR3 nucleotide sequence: TGTGCCACCTCCGTCCAGGGATGGGATCAGCCCCAGCATTTT.

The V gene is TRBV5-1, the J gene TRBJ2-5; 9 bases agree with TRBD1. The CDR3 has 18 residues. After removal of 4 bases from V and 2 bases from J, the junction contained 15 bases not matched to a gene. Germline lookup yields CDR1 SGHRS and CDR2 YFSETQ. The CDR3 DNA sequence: TGCGCCAGCAGCCCCGGGACAGGGAGTAGAAGTGTTCAAGAGACCCAGTACTTC. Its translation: CASSPGTGSRSVQETQYF.

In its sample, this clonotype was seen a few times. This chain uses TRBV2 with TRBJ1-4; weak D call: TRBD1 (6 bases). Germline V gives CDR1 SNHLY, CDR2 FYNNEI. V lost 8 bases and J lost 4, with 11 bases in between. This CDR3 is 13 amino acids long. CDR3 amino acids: CASGGQVNEKLFF. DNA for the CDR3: TGTGCCAGCGGGGGCCAGGTTAATGAAAAACTGTTTTTT.

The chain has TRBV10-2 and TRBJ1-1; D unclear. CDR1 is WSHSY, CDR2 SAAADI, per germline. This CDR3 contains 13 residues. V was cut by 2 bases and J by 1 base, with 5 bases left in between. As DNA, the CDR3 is TGCGCCAGCAGTGAGGTCGGGAACACTGAAGCTTTCTTT. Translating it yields CASSEVGNTEAFF.

The chain's CDR3 is CASSFPTQGNTQYF. The CDR3 DNA sequence: TGTGCCAGCAGCTTCCCCACACAGGGGAATACGCAGTATTTT. The V gene is TRBV7-2, the J gene TRBJ2-3; 7 bases are a match to TRBD1. J gave up 7 bases and V 3 bases, and 7 bases lay outside the gene matches. CDR1 SGHTA and CDR2 FQGNSA come from the germline V gene. This CDR3 has 14 amino acids.

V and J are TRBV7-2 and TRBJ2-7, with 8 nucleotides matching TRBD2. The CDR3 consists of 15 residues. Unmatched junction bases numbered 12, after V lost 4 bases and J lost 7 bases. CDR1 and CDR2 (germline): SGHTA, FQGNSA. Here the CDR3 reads CASSSLPGGNGEQYF. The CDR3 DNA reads TGTGCCAGCAGCTCCCTCCCGGGAGGGAATGGTGAGCAGTACTTC.

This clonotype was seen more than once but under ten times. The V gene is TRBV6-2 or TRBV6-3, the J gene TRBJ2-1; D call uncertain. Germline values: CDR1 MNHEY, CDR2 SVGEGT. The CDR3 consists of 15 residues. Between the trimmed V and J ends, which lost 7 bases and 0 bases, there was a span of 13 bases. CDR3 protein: CASNSALSSYNEQFF. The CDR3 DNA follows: TGTGCCAGCAACAGCGCCCTTAGCTCCTACAATGAGCAGTTCTTC.

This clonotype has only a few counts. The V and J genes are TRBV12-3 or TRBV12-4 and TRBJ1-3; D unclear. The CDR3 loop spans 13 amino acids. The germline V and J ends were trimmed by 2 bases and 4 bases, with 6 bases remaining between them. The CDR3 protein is CASSLSGGNTIYF. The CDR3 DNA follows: TGTGCCAGCAGTTTAAGCGGGGGAAACACCATATATTTT.